This T cell receptor beta chain derives from a study of blood T cell repertoires in COVID-19. For the study at large: Samples representing acute and convalescent COVID-19 were sourced from the United States, Italy and Spain.

This clone has only one observation. In the original workflow: Reference gene primer amplification in the assay estimated nucleated cell counts. The repertoire was sequenced with immunoSEQ multiplex PCR; TCRdb's copy has only in-frame clones and lacks some. V and J calls and clone size are copied from that table; D and trimming were computed from the DNA. The sample holds around 190,000 clones; around three quarters are singletons and the top ten take around 6.3%. Sequencing used peripheral blood. This receptor was identified in a man aged 65-85 years with active or convalescent COVID-19.

The DNA of the CDR3 is TGTGCCTGGAGTTCGACAGGGGAGGATGAAAAACTGTTTTTT. Residues: CAWSSTGEDEKLFF. This chain connects TRBV30 to TRBJ1-4, with 8 bases matching TRBD1. There are 14 residues in the CDR3. Germline CDR1 is GTSNPN and CDR2 is SVGIG (reference sequence). After removal of 2 bases from V and 6 bases from J, the junction contained 5 bases not matched to a gene.